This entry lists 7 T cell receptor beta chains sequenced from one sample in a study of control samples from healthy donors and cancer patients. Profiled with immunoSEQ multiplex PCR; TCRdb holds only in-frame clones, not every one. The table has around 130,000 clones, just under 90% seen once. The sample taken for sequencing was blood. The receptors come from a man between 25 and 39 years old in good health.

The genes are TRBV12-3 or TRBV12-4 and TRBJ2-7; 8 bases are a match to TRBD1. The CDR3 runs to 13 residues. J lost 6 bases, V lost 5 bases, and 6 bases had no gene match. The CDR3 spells CASSQDRGGEQYF. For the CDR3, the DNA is TGTGCCAGCAGTCAAGACAGGGGAGGCGAGCAGTACTTC.

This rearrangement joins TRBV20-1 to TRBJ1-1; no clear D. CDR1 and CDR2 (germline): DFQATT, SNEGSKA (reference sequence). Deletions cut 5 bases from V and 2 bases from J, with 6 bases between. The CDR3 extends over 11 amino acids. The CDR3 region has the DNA TGCAGTGCTCCCTTCAACACTGAAGCTTTCTTT. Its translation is CSAPFNTEAFF.

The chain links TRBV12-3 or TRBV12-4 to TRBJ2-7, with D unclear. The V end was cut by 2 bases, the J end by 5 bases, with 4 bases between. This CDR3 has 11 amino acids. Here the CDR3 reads CASSLWNEQYF. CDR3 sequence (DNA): TGTGCCAGCAGTTTATGGAACGAGCAGTACTTC.

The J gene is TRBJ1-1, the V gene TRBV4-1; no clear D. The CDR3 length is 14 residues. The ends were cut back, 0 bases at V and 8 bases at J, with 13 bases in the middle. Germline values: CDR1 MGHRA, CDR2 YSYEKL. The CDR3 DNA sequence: TGCGCCAGCAGCCAAGAGGGGAGGTCAAGGGAAGCTTTCTTT. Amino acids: CASSQEGRSREAFF.

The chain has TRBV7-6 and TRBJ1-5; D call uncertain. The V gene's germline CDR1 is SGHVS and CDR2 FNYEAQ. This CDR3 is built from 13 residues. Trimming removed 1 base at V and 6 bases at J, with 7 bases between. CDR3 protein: CASSLDHSQPQHF. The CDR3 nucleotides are TGTGCCAGCAGCTTAGATCATTCTCAGCCCCAGCATTTT.

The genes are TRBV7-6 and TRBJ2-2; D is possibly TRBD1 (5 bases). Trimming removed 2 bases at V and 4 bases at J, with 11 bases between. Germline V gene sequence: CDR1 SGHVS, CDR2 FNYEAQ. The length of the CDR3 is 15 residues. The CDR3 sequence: CASSLSGLGTGELFF. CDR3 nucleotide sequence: TGTGCCAGCAGCTTATCAGGGTTGGGCACCGGGGAGCTGTTTTTT.

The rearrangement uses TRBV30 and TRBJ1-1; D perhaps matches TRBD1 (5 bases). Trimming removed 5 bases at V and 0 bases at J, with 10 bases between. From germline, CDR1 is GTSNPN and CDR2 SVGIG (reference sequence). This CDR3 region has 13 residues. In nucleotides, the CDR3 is TGTGCCTGGGGGGCCCTTATGAACACTGAAGCTTTCTTT. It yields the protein CAWGALMNTEAFF.